This T cell receptor (beta chain) was identified during a study of T cell responses to AZD1222 COVID-19 vaccine. Regarding the study as a whole: Two AZD1222 administrations were followed by greater Spike-specific TCR breadth and depth.

As to this clone: The antigen remains unidentified.

The data were produced by immunoSEQ multiplex PCR, yet TCRdb's version contains in-frame clones alone and is incomplete. The specimen's table records about 140,000 clones. The junction had 4 bases not matched to a gene; V was cut back by 0 bases and J by 0 bases. The CDR3 is made up of 15 amino acids. Germline V gene data show CDR1 as GTSNPN and CDR2 as SVGIG (reference sequence). The sequence came from an adult in good health. The chain links TRBV30 to TRBJ1-2; 7 bases match TRBD1. Sequenced material: peripheral blood. CDR3 in DNA: TGTGCCTGGAGTGTCCCTGACAGGGCTAACTATGGCTACACCTTC. It codes for CAWSVPDRANYGYTF.